These 19 T cell receptor beta chains were sequenced from one sample in a study of blood T cell repertoires in COVID-19. Repertoires were generated with immunoSEQ multiplex PCR, while TCRdb's copy carries only in-frame clones and drops some. The repertoire holds about 99,000 clones, with 70% to 90% as singletons. The specimen was peripheral blood. All receptors come from a man between 50 and 59 years old in a cohort sampled during active COVID-19.

This clone appeared once. The rearrangement links TRBV7-8 to TRBJ2-1; 8 bases match TRBD1. Germline V lookup: CDR1 SGHVS, CDR2 FQNEAQ. Trimming took 4 bases from V and 6 from J; bases not matched to a gene: 2. The CDR3 totals 13 residues. The CDR3 nucleotides are TGTGCCAGCAGCTGGACAGGGATCAATGAGCAGTTCTTC. Translation: CASSWTGINEQFF.

The rearrangement links TRBV5-6 to TRBJ1-1; D perhaps matches TRBD1 (5 bases). The CDR3 contains 15 residues. Germline-derived CDR1 and CDR2 are SGHDT and YYEEEE. Trimming shortened V by 0 bases and J by 3 bases, and 12 bases separated the two germline ends. The CDR3 is CASSLEARADTEAFF. The DNA of the CDR3 is TGTGCCAGCAGCTTGGAGGCCAGGGCGGACACTGAAGCTTTCTTT.

This clone was seen once. This sequence joins TRBV27 and TRBJ1-5; 9 nucleotides match TRBD1. Per germline, CDR1 MNHEY and CDR2 SMNVEV (reference sequence). Trimming at V came to 6 bases and at J to 4 bases, leaving 16 bases not matched to a gene. CDR3 length: 18 residues. The CDR3 loop reads CASRPDRGDRRGNQPQHF. CDR3 nucleotides: TGTGCCAGCAGACCCGACAGGGGGGATAGGAGGGGAAATCAGCCCCAGCATTTT.

The chain couples TRBV19 to TRBJ1-5, with D hard to call. Germline lookup yields CDR1 LNHDA and CDR2 SQIVND (reference sequence). V dropped 4 bases and J dropped 2 bases, with 9 bases sitting between them. The CDR3 consists of 14 residues. This CDR3 is CASSNPIGNQPQHF. Here the CDR3 DNA reads TGTGCCAGTAGTAATCCGATAGGCAATCAGCCCCAGCATTTT.

The chain employs TRBV2 and TRBJ2-7, with a possible D match to TRBD1 (6 bases). Germline CDR1 and CDR2: SNHLY and FYNNEI. The ends were cut back, 4 bases at V and 6 bases at J, with 10 bases in the middle. The CDR3 contains 12 residues. Here the CDR3 reads CASSATGGEQYV. Here the CDR3 DNA reads TGTGCCAGCAGTGCGACAGGTGGCGAGCAGTACGTC.

This chain links TRBV18 with TRBJ1-4; the match to TRBD1 covers 9 bases. CDR1 is KGHSH, CDR2 LQKENI, per germline. Trimming cost V 5 bases and J 8 bases; bases outside gene matches: 9. The CDR3 is 15 amino acids. The CDR3 nucleotides are TGTGCCAGCTCATCACAGGGGGCGAGAGGGGAAAAACTGTTTTTT. Translating it yields CASSSQGARGEKLFF.

The chain is built from TRBV4-1 and TRBJ1-2; 8 bases are shared with TRBD1. This CDR3 comprises 17 residues. Trimming at V came to 0 bases and at J to 6 bases, leaving 12 bases not matched to a gene. CDR1 and CDR2 from the germline V gene are MGHRA and YSYEKL. The CDR3, as DNA: TGCGCCAGCAGCCAAGAGTTTGTGCACAGGGGGTTTCATGGCTACACCTTC. Translating gives CASSQEFVHRGFHGYTF.

This chain joins TRBV3-1 (or the pseudogene TRBV3-2) and TRBJ1-2; D not certain. The germline CDR1 and CDR2 sequences are LGHDT and YNNKEL (reference sequence). The CDR3 totals 14 residues. The V end was cut by 1 base, the J end by 3 bases, with 9 bases between. CDR3 residues: CASSQARAHYGYTF. CDR3 sequence (DNA): TGTGCCAGCAGCCAAGCACGAGCCCACTATGGCTACACCTTC.

The gene calls are TRBV27 and TRBJ1-4; 8 bases match TRBD1. V dropped 5 bases and J dropped 5; count of bases not matched to a gene: 1. The CDR3 consists of 13 residues. Germline V CDR1 and CDR2: MNHEY, SMNVEV (reference sequence). CDR3 in DNA: TGTGCCAGCAGTGGGACAGGAAATGAAAAACTGTTTTTT. Its protein is CASSGTGNEKLFF. The entire variable domain, with the rest obtained from reference TRBV27 and TRBJ1-4, is as follows: EAQVTQNPRYLITVTGKKLTVTCSQNMNHEYMSWYRQDPGLGLRQIYYSMNVEVTDKGDVPEGYKVSRKEKRNFPLILESPSPNQTSLYFCASSGTGNEKLFFGSGTQLSVL.

This chain connects TRBV2 to TRBJ1-2; 7 bases line up with TRBD1. The CDR3 has 13 residues. CDR1 and CDR2 from the germline V gene are SNHLY and FYNNEI. With 9 bases clipped from V and 3 bases from J, the junction kept 7 bases outside the gene matches. The CDR3 protein is CARATGSDYGYTF. Written as DNA, the CDR3 is TGTGCCAGGGCGACAGGGTCCGACTATGGCTACACCTTC.

The rearrangement uses TRBV3-1 (or the pseudogene TRBV3-2) and TRBJ1-4; no definite D call. CDR1 and CDR2 (germline): LGHDT, YNNKEL (reference sequence). The V end lost 3 bases, the J end lost 6 bases, and 8 bases lay between the germline ends. This CDR3 has 13 amino acids. The CDR3 sequence is CASSHSRDEKLFF. The CDR3 nucleotides are TGTGCCAGCAGCCACTCGCGGGATGAAAAACTGTTTTTT.

The chain combines TRBV5-4 with TRBJ1-1, with TRBD1 identical over 7 bases. J gave up 1 base and V 2 bases, and 8 bases lay outside the gene matches. The CDR3 totals 16 residues. Germline-derived CDR1 and CDR2 are SGHNT and YYREEE (reference sequence). Written as DNA, the CDR3 is TGTGCCAGCAGCTTCGGGGGGGGACAGCCGAACACTGAAGCTTTCTTT. Translating gives CASSFGGGQPNTEAFF.

This clone was seen just once. The chain employs TRBV6-5 and TRBJ1-2, with D perhaps TRBD1 (5 bases). CDR1 and CDR2 (germline): MNHEY, SVGAGI. This CDR3 has 13 residues. V was clipped by 8 bases and J by 2 bases, with 12 bases between them. The CDR3 DNA reads as TGTGCCAGCTTACCGACAGCGAACTATGGCTACACCTTC. This codes for CASLPTANYGYTF.

V and J are TRBV28 and TRBJ1-5; 7 bases align to TRBD1. The germline CDR1 and CDR2 sequences are MDHEN and SYDVKM. With 5 bases clipped from V and 1 base from J, the junction kept 11 bases outside the gene matches. The CDR3 is 17 amino acids. This chain's CDR3 is CASSARQGGSSNQPQHF. The CDR3 DNA reads TGTGCCAGCAGTGCCAGACAGGGTGGTTCGAGCAATCAGCCCCAGCATTTT.

This rearrangement joins TRBV18 to TRBJ1-2, with TRBD1 matching over 9 bases. This CDR3 spans 15 amino acids. V shed 4 bases, J shed 2 bases, and the junction held 5 bases outside the gene matches. Germline V lookup: CDR1 KGHSH, CDR2 LQKENI. In nucleotides, the CDR3 is TGTGCCAGCTCACTGGGGGACAGGGCCAACTATGGCTACACCTTC. It specifies CASSLGDRANYGYTF.

About this clone itself: Additional DNA sequences in this sample encode the identical CDR3. The rearrangement uses TRBV27 and TRBJ2-7; 10 bases map to TRBD1. The CDR3 length is 15 residues. Germline values: CDR1 MNHEY, CDR2 SMNVEV (reference sequence). Germline trimming cut 2 bases from V and 5 bases from J; bases unmatched to any gene: 6. CDR3: CASSLRGTGVDEQYF. The CDR3 DNA reads as TGTGCCAGCAGTTTAAGGGGGACAGGGGTCGACGAGCAGTACTTC.

The V and J genes are TRBV5-6 and TRBJ1-4, with 8 nucleotides matching TRBD1. This CDR3 is built from 16 residues. The V segment lost 1 base and the J segment 4 bases; nucleotides outside the gene matches: 6. Germline lookup yields CDR1 SGHDT and CDR2 YYEEEE. CDR3 region: CASSLRQGAYNEKLFF. DNA for the CDR3: TGTGCCAGCAGCTTGCGCCAGGGGGCCTATAATGAAAAACTGTTTTTT.

This chain links TRBV5-8 with TRBJ1-2; D is possibly TRBD1 (5 bases). The CDR3 loop spans 13 amino acids. Between the trimmed V and J ends, which lost 1 base and 5 bases, there was a span of 9 bases. CDR1 is SGHTS and CDR2 is YDEGEE in the germline V gene. CDR3 bases: TGTGCCAGCAGCTTGCCAGGGAATTATGGCTACACCTTC. Translated, it gives CASSLPGNYGYTF. The entire variable domain, with the rest obtained from reference TRBV5-8 and TRBJ1-2, is as follows: EAGVTQSPTHLIKTRGQQATLRCSPISGHTSVYWYQQALGLGLQFLLWYDEGEERNRGNFPPRFSGRQFPNYSSELNVNALELEDSALYLCASSLPGNYGYTFGSGTRLTVV.

The gene calls are TRBV7-8 and TRBJ2-7, with TRBD2 identical over 8 bases. Germline V gene lookup returns CDR1 SGHVS and CDR2 FQNEAQ. The V and J ends lost 4 bases and 6 bases, in that order; junction bases with no gene match: 5. This CDR3 contains 13 residues. The CDR3 sequence is CASSSGLVGEQYF. The CDR3 DNA reads TGTGCCAGCAGCTCGGGACTAGTGGGCGAGCAGTACTTC.